This TCR beta chain was identified during a study of neurological immune-mediated disorders. Study summary: Secondary progressive disease was present in 3, and relapsing-remitting disease in roughly 30, of the approximately 35 multiple sclerosis patients.

General study results and limits: None of the features examined (clinical or MRI) was associated with the multiple sclerosis repertoire cluster.

This clonotype was detected ten times or more. Its antigen is currently unknown. The germline CDR1 and CDR2 sequences are SGHTA and FQGNSA. CDR3 length: 16 residues. Between the trimmed V and J ends, which lost 1 base and 3 bases, there was a span of 14 bases. A single record per CDR3 protein comes from TCRdb applying MiXCR to the 5' RACE reads. The sample consists of about 66,000 distinct CDR3 sequences, around 4.2% of them appearing once. Sequenced sample: PBMCs. The chain has TRBV7-2 and TRBJ2-3, with D possibly matching TRBD2 (5 bases). The receptor was derived from a man aged 25 to 40 with multiple sclerosis. This CDR3 reads CASSLDPARRTDTQYF. As DNA, the CDR3 is TGTGCCAGCAGCTTAGATCCCGCGAGGAGGACAGATACGCAGTATTTT.